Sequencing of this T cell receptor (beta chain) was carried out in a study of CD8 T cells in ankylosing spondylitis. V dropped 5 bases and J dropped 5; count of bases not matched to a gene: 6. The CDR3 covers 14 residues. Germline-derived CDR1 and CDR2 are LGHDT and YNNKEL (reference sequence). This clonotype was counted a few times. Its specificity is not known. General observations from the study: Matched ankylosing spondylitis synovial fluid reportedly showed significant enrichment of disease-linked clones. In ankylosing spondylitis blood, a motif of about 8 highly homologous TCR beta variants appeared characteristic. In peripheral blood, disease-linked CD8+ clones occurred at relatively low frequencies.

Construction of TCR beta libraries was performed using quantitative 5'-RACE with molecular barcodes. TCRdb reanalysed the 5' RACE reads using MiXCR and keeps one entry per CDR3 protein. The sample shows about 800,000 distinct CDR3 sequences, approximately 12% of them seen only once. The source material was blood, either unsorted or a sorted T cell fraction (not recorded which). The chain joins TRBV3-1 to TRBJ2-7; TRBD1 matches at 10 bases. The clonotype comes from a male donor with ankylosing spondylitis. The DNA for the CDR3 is TGTGCCAGCAGCTCAAGACAGGGGGCGGACGAGCAGTACTTC. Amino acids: CASSSRQGADEQYF.